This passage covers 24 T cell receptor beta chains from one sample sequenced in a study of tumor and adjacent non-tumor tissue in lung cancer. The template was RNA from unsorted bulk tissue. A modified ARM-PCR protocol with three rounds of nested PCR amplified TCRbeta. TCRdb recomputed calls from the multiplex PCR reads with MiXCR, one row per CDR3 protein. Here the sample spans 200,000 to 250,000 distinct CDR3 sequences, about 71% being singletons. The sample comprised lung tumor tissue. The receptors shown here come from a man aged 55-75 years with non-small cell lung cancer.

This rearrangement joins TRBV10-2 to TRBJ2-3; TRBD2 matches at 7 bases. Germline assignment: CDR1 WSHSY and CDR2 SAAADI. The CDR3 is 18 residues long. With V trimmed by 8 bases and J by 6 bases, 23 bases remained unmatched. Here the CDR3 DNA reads TGCGCCAGCGCTAGCGGTGGGGTGGGCGAGACTTTCACCGATACGCAGTATTTT. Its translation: CASASGGVGETFTDTQYF.

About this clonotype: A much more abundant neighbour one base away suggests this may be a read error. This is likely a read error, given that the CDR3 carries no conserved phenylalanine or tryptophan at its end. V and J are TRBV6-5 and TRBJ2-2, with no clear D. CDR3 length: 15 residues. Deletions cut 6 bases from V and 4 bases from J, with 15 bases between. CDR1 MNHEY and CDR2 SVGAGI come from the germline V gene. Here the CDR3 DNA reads TGTGCCAGCAGCCACGGACGAAAGAGCACCGGGGAGCTGTTTATT. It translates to CASSHGRKSTGELFI.

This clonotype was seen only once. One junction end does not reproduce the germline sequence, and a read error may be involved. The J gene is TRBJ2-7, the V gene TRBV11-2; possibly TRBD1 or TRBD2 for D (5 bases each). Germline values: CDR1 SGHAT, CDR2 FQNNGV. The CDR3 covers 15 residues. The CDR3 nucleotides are TGTGCCGGCAGTCAGGCAGGGAGAGAGACCTACGAGCAGTACTTC. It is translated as CAGSQAGRETYEQYF.

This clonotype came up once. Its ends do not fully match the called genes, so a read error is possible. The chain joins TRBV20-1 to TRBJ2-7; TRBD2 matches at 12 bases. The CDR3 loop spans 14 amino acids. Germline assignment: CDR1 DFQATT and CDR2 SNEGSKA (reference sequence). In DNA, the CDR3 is TGCAGTGCTACACTAGCGGGAGGAAACTACGAGCGGCACTTC. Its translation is CSATLAGGNYERHF.

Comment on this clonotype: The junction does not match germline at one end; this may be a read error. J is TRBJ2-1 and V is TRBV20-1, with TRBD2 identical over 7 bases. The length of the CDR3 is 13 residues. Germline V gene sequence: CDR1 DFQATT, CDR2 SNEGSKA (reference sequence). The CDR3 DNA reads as TGCAGTGCTAGGGGAGGGGTGGGGGATGAGCAGTTATTC. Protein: CSARGGVGDEQLF.

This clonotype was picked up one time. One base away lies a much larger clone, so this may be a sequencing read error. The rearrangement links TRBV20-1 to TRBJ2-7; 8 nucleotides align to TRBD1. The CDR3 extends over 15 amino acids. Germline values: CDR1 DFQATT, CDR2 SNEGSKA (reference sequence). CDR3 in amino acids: CSARGTGKGSYKQYF. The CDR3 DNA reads TGCAGTGCTAGAGGGACAGGGAAGGGATCCTACAAGCAGTACTTC.

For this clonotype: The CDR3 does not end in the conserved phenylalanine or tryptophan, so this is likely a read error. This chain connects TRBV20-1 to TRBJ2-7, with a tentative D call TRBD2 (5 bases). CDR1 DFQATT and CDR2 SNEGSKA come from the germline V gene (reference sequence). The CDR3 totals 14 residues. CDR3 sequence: CSAPPSRSSYDQYS. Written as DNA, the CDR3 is TGTAGTGCTCCCCCTAGCAGGAGCTCCTACGACCAGTACTCC.

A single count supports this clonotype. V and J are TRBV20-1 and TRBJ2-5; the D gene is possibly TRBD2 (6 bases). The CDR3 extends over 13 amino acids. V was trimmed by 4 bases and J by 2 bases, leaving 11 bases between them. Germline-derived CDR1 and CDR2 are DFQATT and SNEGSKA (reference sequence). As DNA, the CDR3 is TGCAGTGCTAACGGTGGGGGGCAAGAGACCCAGTACTTC. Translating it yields CSANGGGQETQYF.

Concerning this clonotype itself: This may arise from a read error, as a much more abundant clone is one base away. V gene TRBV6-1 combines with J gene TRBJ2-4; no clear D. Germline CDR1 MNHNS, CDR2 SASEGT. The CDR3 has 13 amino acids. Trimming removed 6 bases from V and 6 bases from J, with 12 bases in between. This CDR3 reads CASRGESVNIQYF. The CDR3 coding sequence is TGTGCCAGCAGAGGAGAGTCCGTAAACATTCAGTACTTC.

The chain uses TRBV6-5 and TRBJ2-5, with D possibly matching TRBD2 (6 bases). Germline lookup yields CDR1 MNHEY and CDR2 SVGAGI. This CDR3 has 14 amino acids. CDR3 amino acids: CTGTDTGTTGAQYF. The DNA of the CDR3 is TGTACCGGCACTGATACCGGGACCACGGGGGCCCAGTACTTC.

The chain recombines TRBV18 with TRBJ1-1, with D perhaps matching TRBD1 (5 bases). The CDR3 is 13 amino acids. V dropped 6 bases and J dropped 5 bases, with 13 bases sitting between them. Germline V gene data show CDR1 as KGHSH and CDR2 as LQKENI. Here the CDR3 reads CASSGGVRTEAFF. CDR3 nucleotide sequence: TGTGCCAGCTCCGGGGGGGTTCGGACTGAAGCTTTCTTT.

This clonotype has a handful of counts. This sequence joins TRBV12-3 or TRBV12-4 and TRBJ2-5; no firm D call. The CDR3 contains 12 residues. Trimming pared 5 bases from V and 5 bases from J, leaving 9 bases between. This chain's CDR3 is CASSLDVETQYF. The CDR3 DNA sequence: TGTGCCAGCAGTCTGGACGTCGAGACCCAGTACTTC.

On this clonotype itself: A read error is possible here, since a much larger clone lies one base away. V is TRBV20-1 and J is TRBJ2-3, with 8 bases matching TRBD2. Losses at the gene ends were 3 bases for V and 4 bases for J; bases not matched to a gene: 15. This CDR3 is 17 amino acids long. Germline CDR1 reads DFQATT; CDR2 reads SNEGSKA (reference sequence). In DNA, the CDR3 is TGCAGTGCTAGTGACCGTAACGGGGGGGCAGACGCAGATACGCAGTATTTT. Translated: CSASDRNGGADADTQYF.

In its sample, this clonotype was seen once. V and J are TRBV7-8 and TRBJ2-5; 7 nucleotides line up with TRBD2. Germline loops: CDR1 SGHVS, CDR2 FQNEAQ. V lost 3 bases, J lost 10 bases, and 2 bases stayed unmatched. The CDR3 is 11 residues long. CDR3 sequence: CASSFGRDQYF. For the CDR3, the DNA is TGTGCCAGCAGCTTTGGGAGGGACCAGTACTTC.

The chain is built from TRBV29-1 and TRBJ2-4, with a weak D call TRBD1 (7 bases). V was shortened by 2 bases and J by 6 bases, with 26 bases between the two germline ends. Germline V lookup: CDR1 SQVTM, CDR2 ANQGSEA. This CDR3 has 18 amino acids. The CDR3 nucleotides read TGCAGCGTTGAACACCCGGAGGGGGGCAGGGGGTCTAGAAACATTCAGTACTTC. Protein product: CSVEHPEGGRGSRNIQYF.

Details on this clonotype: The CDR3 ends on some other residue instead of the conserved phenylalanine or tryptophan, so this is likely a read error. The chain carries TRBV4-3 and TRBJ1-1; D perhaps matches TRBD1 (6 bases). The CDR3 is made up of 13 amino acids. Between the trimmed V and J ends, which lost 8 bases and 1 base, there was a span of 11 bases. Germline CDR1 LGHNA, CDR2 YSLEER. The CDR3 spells CASGTGSNTEAFN. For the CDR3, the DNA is TGCGCCAGCGGTACAGGGTCGAACACTGAAGCTTTCAAT.

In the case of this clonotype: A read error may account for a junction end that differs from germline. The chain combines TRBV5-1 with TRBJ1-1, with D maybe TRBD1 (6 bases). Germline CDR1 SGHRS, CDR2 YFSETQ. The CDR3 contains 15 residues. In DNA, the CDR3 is TGCACCAGCAGCTTACGTTTCGGGCAGGGGTCTGAAGCTTTCTTT. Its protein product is CTSSLRFGQGSEAFF.

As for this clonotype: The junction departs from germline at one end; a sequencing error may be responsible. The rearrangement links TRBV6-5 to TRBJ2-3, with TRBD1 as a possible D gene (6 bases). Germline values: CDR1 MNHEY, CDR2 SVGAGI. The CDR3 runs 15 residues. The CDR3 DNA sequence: TGTGCCAGCAGTTACACGGCAGGGGTTCAAGATGCGCAGTATTTT. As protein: CASSYTAGVQDAQYF.

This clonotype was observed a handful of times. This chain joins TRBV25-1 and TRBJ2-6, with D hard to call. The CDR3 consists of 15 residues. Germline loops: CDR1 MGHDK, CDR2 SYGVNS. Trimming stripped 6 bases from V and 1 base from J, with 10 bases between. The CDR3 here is CASSSGRSGANVLTF. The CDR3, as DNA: TGTGCCAGCAGCTCAGGCAGGTCTGGGGCCAACGTCCTGACTTTC. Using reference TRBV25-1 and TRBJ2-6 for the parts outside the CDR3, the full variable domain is EADIYQTPRYLVIGTGKKITLECSQTMGHDKMYWYQQDPGMELHLIHYSYGVNSTEKGDLSSESTVSRIRTEHFPLTLESARPSHTSQYLCASSSGRSGANVLTFGAGSRLTVL.

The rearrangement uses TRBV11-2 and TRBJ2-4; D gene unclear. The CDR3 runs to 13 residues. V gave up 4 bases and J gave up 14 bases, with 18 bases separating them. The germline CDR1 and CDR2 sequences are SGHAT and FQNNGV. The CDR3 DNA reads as TGTGCCAGCAGCTGGATGGGTCAGGACGTTAAGTACTTC. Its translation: CASSWMGQDVKYF.

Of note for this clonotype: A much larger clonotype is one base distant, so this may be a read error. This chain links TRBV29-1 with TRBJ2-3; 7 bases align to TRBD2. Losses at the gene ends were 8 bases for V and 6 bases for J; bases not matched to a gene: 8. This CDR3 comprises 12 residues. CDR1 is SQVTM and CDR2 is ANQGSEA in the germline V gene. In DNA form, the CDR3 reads TGCAGCATTCAGACTAGCTTGGATACGCAGTATTTT. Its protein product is CSIQTSLDTQYF.

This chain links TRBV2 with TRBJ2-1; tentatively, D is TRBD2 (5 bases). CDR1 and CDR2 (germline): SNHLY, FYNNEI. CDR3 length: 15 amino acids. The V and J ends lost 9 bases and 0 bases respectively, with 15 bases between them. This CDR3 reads CASWESRLSYNEQFF. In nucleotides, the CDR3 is TGTGCCAGTTGGGAGTCACGCCTCTCCTACAATGAGCAGTTCTTC.

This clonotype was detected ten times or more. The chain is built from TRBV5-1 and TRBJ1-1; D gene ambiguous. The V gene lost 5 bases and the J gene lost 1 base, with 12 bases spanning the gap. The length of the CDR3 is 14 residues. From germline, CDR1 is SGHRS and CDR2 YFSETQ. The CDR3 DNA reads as TGCGCCAGCAGTCGTCAGCGGGGGAACACTGAAGCTTTCTTT. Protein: CASSRQRGNTEAFF.

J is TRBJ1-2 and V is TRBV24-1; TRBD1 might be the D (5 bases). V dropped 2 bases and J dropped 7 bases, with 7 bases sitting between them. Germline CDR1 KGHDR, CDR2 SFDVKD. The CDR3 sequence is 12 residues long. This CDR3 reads CATSDSGRGYTF. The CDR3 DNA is TGTGCCACCAGTGATTCAGGGCGTGGCTACACCTTC.